A few counts support the clone carrying this T cell receptor beta chain. The germline gives CDR1 LGHNA, CDR2 YNFKEQ. V lost 4 bases, J lost 3 bases, and 11 bases stayed unmatched. This CDR3 contains 17 residues. These data come from a study of T and B cells in COVID-19 patients. Study-level background: Critical illness requiring mechanical ventilation or extracorporeal membrane oxygenation affected 12 of 20 active-infection patients.

Each TRB amplification used about 220-500 ng of genomic DNA from blood. BIOMED2 TRB-A/B primer pools were used in multiplex TRB PCR. Each CDR3 protein gets one entry after TCRdb re-called the multiplex PCR reads with MiXCR. The sample lists 2,000 to 2,500 distinct CDR3 sequences, approximately 27% occurring once. Sequencing input: blood. The chain recombines TRBV4-2 with TRBJ2-5; 10 bases agree with TRBD2. This TCR was sampled from a human donor with active COVID-19. CDR3: CASSPLGSGGPKETQYF. In DNA, the CDR3 is TGTGCCAGCAGCCCCCTGGGTAGCGGGGGGCCTAAAGAGACCCAGTACTTC.